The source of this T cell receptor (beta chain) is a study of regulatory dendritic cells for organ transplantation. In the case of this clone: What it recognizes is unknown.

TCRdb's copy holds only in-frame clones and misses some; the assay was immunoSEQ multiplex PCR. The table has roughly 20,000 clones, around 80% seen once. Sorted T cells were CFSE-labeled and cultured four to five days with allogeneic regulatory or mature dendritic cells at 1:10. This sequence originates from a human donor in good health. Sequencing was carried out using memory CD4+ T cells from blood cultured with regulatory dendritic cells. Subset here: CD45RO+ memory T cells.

This CDR3 is CASGGWVAGNTIYF. CDR3 coding DNA: TGTGCCAGTGGTGGTTGGGTAGCCGGAAACACCATATATTTT. The rearrangement joins TRBV19 to TRBJ1-3; D gene unclear. The CDR3 sequence is 14 residues long. CDR1 and CDR2 (germline): LNHDA, SQIVND (reference sequence). V lost 8 bases, J lost 4 bases, and 15 bases lay in between.